This section outlines one TCR beta chain sequence together with its context. The repertoire was sequenced with immunoSEQ multiplex PCR; TCRdb's copy has only in-frame clones and lacks some. The data contain roughly 250,000 clones, approximately 80% of them singletons. The entry originates in a study of blood T cell repertoires in COVID-19. Whole-study context: The samples span acute and convalescent COVID-19 from the United States, Italy and Spain.

This TCR derives from a woman aged 80 or over with acute or convalescent COVID-19. Sequencing was done on a sample of peripheral blood.

CDR3: CASSHTTGGDYEQYF. DNA for the CDR3: TGTGCCAGCAGCCACACGACAGGGGGCGACTACGAGCAGTACTTC. This chain uses TRBV4-2 with TRBJ2-7, with 10 bases aligning to TRBD1. Germline V gene lookup returns CDR1 LGHNA and CDR2 YNFKEQ. Germline trimming cut 3 bases from V and 3 bases from J; bases unmatched to any gene: 5. This CDR3 has 15 residues.